The 31 T cell receptor beta chains below were found in one sample sequenced in a study of cytomegalovirus exposure and HLA in healthy donors. The PCR contained 60 Vbeta and 13 Jbeta primers. Sequencing was performed with immunoSEQ multiplex PCR; in TCRdb, only in-frame clones are kept and a portion is missing. The sample lists more than 85,000 clones; 77% were seen once. The sequenced sample consisted of PBMCs. These receptors were collected from a woman in her thirties or forties in good health and CMV-seropositive.

The rearrangement joins TRBV7-9 to TRBJ1-4; no firm D call. CDR3 length equals 12 residues. CDR1 is SEHNR, CDR2 FQNEAQ, per germline (reference sequence). Trimming shortened V by 5 bases and J by 8 bases, and 9 bases separated the two germline ends. The CDR3 DNA is TGTGCCAGCAGCGTTCGTTTAGAAAAACTGTTTTTT. It translates to CASSVRLEKLFF. The full variable domain, rest sourced from reference TRBV7-9 and TRBJ1-4, is DTGVSQNPRHKITKRGQNVTFRCDPISEHNRLYWYRQTLGQGPEFLTYFQNEAQLEKSRLLSDRFSAERPKGSFSTLEIQRTEQGDSAMYLCASSVRLEKLFFGSGTQLSVL.

The chain carries TRBV7-2 and TRBJ1-2; D is unresolved. The CDR3 is 13 residues long. Trimming left V 1 base short and J 1 base short, with 4 bases between. CDR1 and CDR2 (germline): SGHTA, FQGNSA. The CDR3 sequence is CASSLDSNYGYTF. The CDR3 bases are TGTGCCAGCAGCTTAGACAGTAACTATGGCTACACCTTC.

The CDR3 region has the DNA TGTGTCAGAAGCTTAGATTATCGCGGGAGGCCAGATACGCAGTATTTT. Amino acids: CVRSLDYRGRPDTQYF. The rearrangement uses TRBV7-5 and TRBJ2-3; the D call TRBD2 from the table was never checked on the DNA. TRBV7-5 is classified as a pseudogene. The CDR3 has 16 amino acids.

This clone showed up just a few times. The V and J genes are TRBV5-5 and TRBJ1-1; TRBD1 agrees at 9 bases. CDR1 is SGHKS, CDR2 YYEKEE, per germline (reference sequence). This CDR3 spans 15 amino acids. The V and J ends lost 4 bases and 3 bases, in that order; junction bases with no gene match: 7. Here the CDR3 DNA reads TGTGCCAGCAGCCCACGGCGGGACAGGGACACTGAAGCTTTCTTT. It codes for CASSPRRDRDTEAFF.

The V call is TRBV5-4, the J call TRBJ2-1; 11 bases match TRBD2. V dropped 1 base and J dropped 10; count of bases not matched to a gene: 7. The CDR3 sequence is 15 residues long. From germline, CDR1 is SGHNT and CDR2 YYREEE (reference sequence). CDR3 sequence: CASSLWLAGGEEQFF. The CDR3 DNA reads as TGTGCCAGCAGCTTGTGGCTAGCGGGAGGAGAGGAGCAGTTCTTC.

The sample holds one count of this clone. The chain uses TRBV19 and TRBJ2-1; D might be TRBD2 (5 bases). Per the germline V gene, CDR1 is LNHDA and CDR2 is SQIVND (reference sequence). V dropped 0 bases and J dropped 4 bases, with 10 bases sitting between them. This CDR3 region has 15 residues. The CDR3 coding sequence is TGTGCCAGTAGTATAGACCGGGGAGAGTACAATGAGCAGTTCTTC. It specifies CASSIDRGEYNEQFF.

This sequence joins TRBV5-1 and TRBJ2-5; 7 bases match TRBD2. The CDR3 contains 14 residues. Looked up from germline, CDR1 is SGHRS and CDR2 is YFSETQ. After removal of 5 bases from V and 3 bases from J, the junction contained 7 bases not matched to a gene. Here the CDR3 reads CASRPGGVKETQYF. The CDR3 DNA follows: TGCGCCAGCAGACCTGGGGGGGTTAAAGAGACCCAGTACTTC.

The rearrangement uses TRBV6-1 and TRBJ2-3; perhaps TRBD1 as D (6 bases). CDR1 and CDR2 (germline): MNHNS, SASEGT. The CDR3 totals 16 residues. Trimming removed 4 bases from V and 1 base from J, with 15 bases in between. The CDR3 nucleotides read TGTGCCAGCAGTGGACAGGCTTCTTCCCGCACAGATACGCAGTATTTT. It is translated as CASSGQASSRTDTQYF.

The chain employs TRBV28 and TRBJ1-2, with TRBD1 as a possible D gene (5 bases). This CDR3 is 15 amino acids long. The germline CDR1 and CDR2 sequences are MDHEN and SYDVKM. V was trimmed by 10 bases and J by 4 bases, leaving 22 bases between them. The CDR3, as DNA: TGTGCCACCGAGGACAACGCGTCGCCATCCTATGGCTACACCTTC. Translated: CATEDNASPSYGYTF.

The genes are TRBV2 and TRBJ2-7; D remains ambiguous. Germline CDR1 and CDR2: SNHLY and FYNNEI. V gave up 5 bases and J gave up 1 base, with 3 bases separating them. This CDR3 is 11 amino acids long. CDR3 region: CASSHSYEQYF. CDR3 coding DNA: TGTGCCAGCAGTCATTCCTACGAGCAGTACTTC.

The gene calls are TRBV5-1 and TRBJ2-1; TRBD1 matches at 8 bases. CDR1 and CDR2 (germline): SGHRS, YFSETQ. V lost 4 bases and J lost 12; bases outside the gene matches: 6. The CDR3 contains 12 residues. CDR3 residues: CASSPDRGLQFF. The CDR3 nucleotides are TGCGCCAGCAGCCCCGACAGGGGACTGCAGTTCTTC.

In DNA form, the CDR3 reads TGTGCCAGCAGTATCACAGGGTATGGCTACACCTTC. Amino acid sequence: CASSITGYGYTF. The chain has TRBV7-2 and TRBJ1-2, with D perhaps TRBD1 (6 bases). The CDR3 is 12 amino acids. V was trimmed by 6 bases and J by 5 bases, leaving 10 bases between them. Germline V gives CDR1 SGHTA, CDR2 FQGNSA.

The chain is built from TRBV28 and TRBJ2-1; D is possibly TRBD2 (6 bases). The CDR3 consists of 14 residues. From germline, CDR1 is MDHEN and CDR2 SYDVKM. V lost 3 bases and J 6 bases, leaving 12 bases between the germline ends. CDR3 in amino acids: CASSLGGALNEQFF. The CDR3 region has the DNA TGTGCCAGCAGTTTGGGGGGAGCCCTCAATGAGCAGTTCTTC.

Regarding this clone: Germline is not matched at one junction end, which may reflect a read error. The chain has TRBV19 and TRBJ1-2; 8 bases align to TRBD1. The CDR3 sequence is 14 residues long. CDR1 is LNHDA and CDR2 is SQIVND in the germline V gene (reference sequence). CDR3 sequence reads: CASSPRQGSYGYTF. DNA for the CDR3: TGTGCCAGTAGCCCTCGACAGGGGAGCTATGGCTATACCTTC. The entire variable domain, with the rest obtained from reference TRBV19 and TRBJ1-2, is as follows: DGGITQSPKYLFRKEGQNVTLSCEQNLNHDAMYWYRQDPGQGLRLIYYSQIVNDFQKGDIAEGYSVSREKKESFPLTVTSAQKNPTAFYLCASSPRQGSYGYTFGSGTRLTVV.

There are a few counts of this clone. V is TRBV11-2 and J is TRBJ2-5, with 9 positions matching TRBD2. There are 14 residues in the CDR3. Germline CDR1 and CDR2: SGHAT and FQNNGV. J gave up 7 bases and V 1 base, and 4 bases lay outside the gene matches. The CDR3 loop is CASSLVAGGLTQYF. Written as DNA, the CDR3 is TGTGCCAGCAGCTTAGTGGCGGGGGGGCTGACCCAGTACTTC.

Only one count was recorded for this clone. The rearrangement links TRBV6-1 to TRBJ1-1; D not certain. Per germline, CDR1 MNHNS and CDR2 SASEGT. This CDR3 is 13 amino acids long. The V gene lost 3 bases and the J gene lost 4 bases, with 9 bases spanning the gap. The DNA for the CDR3 is TGTGCCAGCAGTGAGCAATGGAGCACTGAAGCTTTCTTT. Its translation is CASSEQWSTEAFF.

The sample holds one count of this clone. V is TRBV28 and J is TRBJ2-7; D unresolved. The CDR3 sequence is 11 residues long. The germline gives CDR1 MDHEN, CDR2 SYDVKM. V shed 6 bases and J shed 6 bases, with 9 bases lying between them. CDR3 nucleotide sequence: TGTGCCAGCAGACGGGTTGGCGAGCAGTACTTC. This sequence encodes CASRRVGEQYF.

The V gene is TRBV4-1, the J gene TRBJ1-1, with 9 bases identical to TRBD1. CDR1 MGHRA and CDR2 YSYEKL come from the germline V gene. Trimming removed 1 base from V and 2 bases from J; junction bases left unmatched: 2. The CDR3 spans 15 residues. CDR3 sequence (DNA): TGCGCCAGCAGCCAAGGACAGGGGGGTAACACTGAAGCTTTCTTT. Translating gives CASSQGQGGNTEAFF.

The genes are TRBV9 and TRBJ2-3; D is ambiguous. This CDR3 has 16 residues. CDR1 is SGDLS, CDR2 YYNGEE, per germline. Trimming pared 4 bases from V and 3 bases from J, leaving 18 bases between. CDR3 in amino acids: CASSLSTVFSTDTQYF. The CDR3 DNA reads as TGTGCCAGCAGCCTATCCACCGTATTCTCTACAGATACGCAGTATTTT.

V gene TRBV21-1 combines with J gene TRBJ2-1; the table names TRBD1, a call not compared with the DNA. TRBV21-1 is labeled a pseudogene. The CDR3 covers 21 residues. In DNA form, the CDR3 reads TGTGCCAGCAGCAAAGGTGTAAGGTGGCAGGGAAAGATAACCTCCTACAATGAGCAGTTCTTC. Residues: CASSKGVRWQGKITSYNEQFF.

This clone showed up just a few times. V is TRBV5-1 and J is TRBJ2-3, with unresolved D. CDR3 length: 16 residues. The V end lost 0 bases, the J end lost 2 bases, and 13 bases lay between the germline ends. Germline loops: CDR1 SGHRS, CDR2 YFSETQ. CDR3 coding DNA: TGCGCCAGCAGCTTGGCCAGAATCGGGTTCACAGATACGCAGTATTTT. Residues: CASSLARIGFTDTQYF.

CDR3 nucleotides: TGTGCCAGCAGTTACCGGGACAGGGGTCGACATGAGCAGTTCTTC. This gives the protein CASSYRDRGRHEQFF. This sequence joins TRBV28 and TRBJ2-1, with 10 bases aligning to TRBD1. The V and J ends lost 4 bases and 8 bases, in that order; junction bases with no gene match: 8. CDR3 length: 15 residues. Per germline, CDR1 MDHEN and CDR2 SYDVKM.

This clone showed up just a few times. The rearrangement joins TRBV13 to TRBJ2-2; D call uncertain. The ends were cut back, 5 bases at V and 3 bases at J, with 10 bases in the middle. The CDR3 runs to 14 residues. The germline V gene has CDR1 PRHDT and CDR2 FYEKMQ (reference sequence). In nucleotides, the CDR3 is TGTGCCAGCAGCCCACAGTTGGACACCGGGGAGCTGTTTTTT. It specifies CASSPQLDTGELFF.

The CDR3 sequence is CASSESGQGAREQYF. CDR3 coding DNA: TGTGCCAGCAGTGAATCCGGCCAGGGGGCGCGTGAGCAGTACTTC. The J gene is TRBJ2-7, the V gene TRBV2; TRBD1 agrees at 8 bases. With V trimmed by 2 bases and J by 7 bases, 10 bases remained unmatched. CDR1 is SNHLY, CDR2 FYNNEI, per germline. The CDR3 covers 15 residues.

The genes are TRBV6-5 and TRBJ2-1, with 8 bases lining up with TRBD2. V lost 2 bases to trimming and J lost 8 bases; unmatched junction nucleotides: 8. The CDR3 is 15 residues long. Germline V lookup: CDR1 MNHEY, CDR2 SVGAGI. This CDR3 reads CASSYPPAGVHEQFF. The CDR3 DNA is TGTGCCAGCAGTTACCCCCCAGCGGGAGTACATGAGCAGTTCTTC.

The rearrangement links TRBV6-1 to TRBJ2-2; D gene unclear. CDR1 is MNHNS, CDR2 SASEGT, per germline. The ends were cut back, 4 bases at V and 8 bases at J, with 17 bases in the middle. CDR3 length equals 15 residues. For the CDR3, the DNA is TGTGCCAGCAGTGGAGTCGGTGGGCGTTTAGGGGAGCTGTTTTTT. As protein: CASSGVGGRLGELFF.

This clone was seen a handful of times. The genes are TRBV6-5 and TRBJ2-3; 9 nucleotides line up with TRBD2. The CDR3 length is 14 residues. J was trimmed by 5 bases and V by 6 bases; bases with no gene match: 6. Germline loops: CDR1 MNHEY, CDR2 SVGAGI. The DNA for the CDR3 is TGTGCCAGCAGGCGGGGGGGTCCGGTAGATACGCAGTATTTT. Translating it yields CASRRGGPVDTQYF.

V usage is TRBV4-2 and J usage is TRBJ2-3; TRBD2 matches at 9 bases. The germline V gene has CDR1 LGHNA and CDR2 YNFKEQ. Germline trimming cut 4 bases from V and 7 bases from J; bases unmatched to any gene: 12. This CDR3 contains 16 residues. DNA for the CDR3: TGTGCCAGCAGCCGCCGCGAGCGGGGGGATTCTTATACGCAGTATTTT. Translation gives CASSRRERGDSYTQYF.

The gene calls are TRBV21-1 and TRBJ2-7; the D segment call TRBD2 is taken from the table without a DNA check. TRBV21-1 is a pseudogene locus. The CDR3 loop spans 14 amino acids. The CDR3 sequence is CASSKGDCSYEQYF. The CDR3 nucleotides are TGTGCCAGCAGCAAGGGGGACTGTTCCTACGAGCAGTACTTC.

V is TRBV7-9 and J is TRBJ2-1, with 7 positions matching TRBD1. The CDR3 consists of 15 residues. The germline gives CDR1 SEHNR, CDR2 FQNEAQ (reference sequence). V gave up 6 bases and J gave up 4 bases; unmatched junction bases: 9. The CDR3 DNA is TGTGCCAGCAGGGACACAGGGGTGGGGTACAATGAGCAGTTCTTC. It is translated as CASRDTGVGYNEQFF.

The chain links TRBV4-2 to TRBJ2-1, with TRBD2 matching over 7 bases. Germline V lookup: CDR1 LGHNA, CDR2 YNFKEQ. V was pared by 0 bases and J by 5 bases, with 7 bases of the junction left unmatched. The CDR3 contains 16 residues. The DNA for the CDR3 is TGTGCCAGCAGCCAAGAAGGGGCTAGCGGAAACAATGAGCAGTTCTTC. Translation gives CASSQEGASGNNEQFF.